These 11 T cell receptor beta chains were sequenced from one sample in a study of shared clonotypes between healthy human individuals. Assay: immunoSEQ multiplex PCR; the TCRdb copy retains only in-frame clones and omits some. This table holds a few hundred thousand clones, nearly 97% found once. Selected positively for CCR7 and CD45RO-negative, naive CD8 cells excluded terminally differentiated effector memory CD45RA+ cells. What was sequenced was naive CD8+ T cells sorted from blood. The receptors were gathered from a woman aged 25 to 39 in good health.

The chain carries TRBV7-9 and TRBJ2-2; D is unresolved. Germline CDR1 is SEHNR and CDR2 is FQNEAQ (reference sequence). The CDR3 is 15 residues long. Trimming took off 7 bases at V and 4 bases at J, with 16 bases between the two ends. In DNA, the CDR3 is TGTGCCAGCAAGGGCTGGAGTTTGTCCACCGGGGAGCTGTTTTTT. This encodes CASKGWSLSTGELFF.

CDR3 region: CASSIERQGIPEKLFF. CDR3 DNA: TGTGCCAGTAGTATAGAGCGACAGGGTATCCCTGAAAAACTGTTTTTT. V usage is TRBV19 and J usage is TRBJ1-4; the match to TRBD1 covers 7 bases. Trimming removed 0 bases from V and 7 bases from J; junction bases left unmatched: 8. Looked up from germline, CDR1 is LNHDA and CDR2 is SQIVND (reference sequence). The CDR3 is 16 residues long.

The CDR3 here is CASSIGEGGYEQYF. CDR3 nucleotides: TGTGCCAGTAGTATCGGGGAGGGTGGCTACGAGCAGTACTTC. This chain joins TRBV19 and TRBJ2-7; TRBD2 matches 7 bases. The V and J ends lost 3 bases and 3 bases, in that order; junction bases with no gene match: 5. CDR3 length: 14 amino acids. Germline V gives CDR1 LNHDA, CDR2 SQIVND (reference sequence).

J is TRBJ2-7 and V is TRBV28; 9 bases align to TRBD2. Unmatched junction bases numbered 0, after V lost 5 bases and J lost 4 bases. Germline assignment: CDR1 MDHEN and CDR2 SYDVKM. The CDR3 extends over 12 amino acids. Here the CDR3 reads CASSSGRYEQYF. DNA for the CDR3: TGTGCCAGCAGTAGCGGGAGGTACGAGCAGTACTTC.

The chain recombines TRBV27 with TRBJ1-1; D is ambiguous. The CDR3 loop spans 15 amino acids. Trimming removed 0 bases from V and 1 base from J, with 9 bases in between. Germline loops: CDR1 MNHEY, CDR2 SMNVEV (reference sequence). The DNA for the CDR3 is TGTGCCAGCAGTTTATCGAGTCGCGGGAACACTGAAGCTTTCTTT. Translation gives CASSLSSRGNTEAFF.

The chain recombines TRBV19 with TRBJ2-7; no clear D. In germline, CDR1 is LNHDA, CDR2 SQIVND (reference sequence). The CDR3 covers 14 residues. Between the trimmed V and J ends, which lost 2 bases and 2 bases, there was a span of 10 bases. CDR3 residues: CASSIYGSTYEQYF. CDR3 in DNA: TGTGCCAGTAGTATATATGGCTCAACCTACGAGCAGTACTTC.

J is TRBJ2-1 and V is TRBV6-5, with 9 bases that match TRBD1. CDR3 length: 15 amino acids. Germline values: CDR1 MNHEY, CDR2 SVGAGI. V lost 5 bases, J lost 5 bases, and 7 bases stayed unmatched. The CDR3, as DNA: TGTGCCAGCAGTCCGGGGACAGGGATCAACAATGAGCAGTTCTTC. It yields the protein CASSPGTGINNEQFF.

V usage is TRBV7-8 and J usage is TRBJ2-1, with 10 positions matching TRBD2. The CDR3 is 13 residues long. Trimming at V came to 9 bases and at J to 6 bases, leaving 5 bases not matched to a gene. Germline-derived CDR1 and CDR2 are SGHVS and FQNEAQ. In DNA form, the CDR3 reads TGTGCCAGTTCTTGGACTAGCGGCAATGAGCAGTTCTTC. Translating gives CASSWTSGNEQFF.

The chain recombines TRBV6-1 with TRBJ1-2, with a tentative D call TRBD1 (6 bases). Per germline, CDR1 MNHNS and CDR2 SASEGT. Trimming removed 7 bases from V and 3 bases from J, with 12 bases in between. The CDR3 totals 13 residues. CDR3 loop: CASTTGIYYGYTF. For the CDR3, the DNA is TGTGCCAGCACAACAGGGATTTACTATGGCTACACCTTC.

The chain employs TRBV27 and TRBJ1-4; 11 bases match TRBD1. The CDR3 runs to 16 residues. The germline V gene encodes CDR1 MNHEY and CDR2 SMNVEV (reference sequence). J was trimmed by 8 bases and V by 5 bases; bases with no gene match: 10. The CDR3 nucleotides are TGTGCCAGCAGTCTTACCACCGGGACAGGGGGAGAAAAACTGTTTTTT. It is translated as CASSLTTGTGGEKLFF.

This chain joins TRBV28 and TRBJ1-1, with D maybe TRBD1 (6 bases). The CDR3 is made up of 16 amino acids. Germline values: CDR1 MDHEN, CDR2 SYDVKM. Trimming stripped 2 bases from V and 5 bases from J, with 18 bases between. CDR3 bases: TGTGCCAGCAGTTTACTTTGGGGGCAGGGAAGTACTGAAGCTTTCTTT. As protein: CASSLLWGQGSTEAFF.